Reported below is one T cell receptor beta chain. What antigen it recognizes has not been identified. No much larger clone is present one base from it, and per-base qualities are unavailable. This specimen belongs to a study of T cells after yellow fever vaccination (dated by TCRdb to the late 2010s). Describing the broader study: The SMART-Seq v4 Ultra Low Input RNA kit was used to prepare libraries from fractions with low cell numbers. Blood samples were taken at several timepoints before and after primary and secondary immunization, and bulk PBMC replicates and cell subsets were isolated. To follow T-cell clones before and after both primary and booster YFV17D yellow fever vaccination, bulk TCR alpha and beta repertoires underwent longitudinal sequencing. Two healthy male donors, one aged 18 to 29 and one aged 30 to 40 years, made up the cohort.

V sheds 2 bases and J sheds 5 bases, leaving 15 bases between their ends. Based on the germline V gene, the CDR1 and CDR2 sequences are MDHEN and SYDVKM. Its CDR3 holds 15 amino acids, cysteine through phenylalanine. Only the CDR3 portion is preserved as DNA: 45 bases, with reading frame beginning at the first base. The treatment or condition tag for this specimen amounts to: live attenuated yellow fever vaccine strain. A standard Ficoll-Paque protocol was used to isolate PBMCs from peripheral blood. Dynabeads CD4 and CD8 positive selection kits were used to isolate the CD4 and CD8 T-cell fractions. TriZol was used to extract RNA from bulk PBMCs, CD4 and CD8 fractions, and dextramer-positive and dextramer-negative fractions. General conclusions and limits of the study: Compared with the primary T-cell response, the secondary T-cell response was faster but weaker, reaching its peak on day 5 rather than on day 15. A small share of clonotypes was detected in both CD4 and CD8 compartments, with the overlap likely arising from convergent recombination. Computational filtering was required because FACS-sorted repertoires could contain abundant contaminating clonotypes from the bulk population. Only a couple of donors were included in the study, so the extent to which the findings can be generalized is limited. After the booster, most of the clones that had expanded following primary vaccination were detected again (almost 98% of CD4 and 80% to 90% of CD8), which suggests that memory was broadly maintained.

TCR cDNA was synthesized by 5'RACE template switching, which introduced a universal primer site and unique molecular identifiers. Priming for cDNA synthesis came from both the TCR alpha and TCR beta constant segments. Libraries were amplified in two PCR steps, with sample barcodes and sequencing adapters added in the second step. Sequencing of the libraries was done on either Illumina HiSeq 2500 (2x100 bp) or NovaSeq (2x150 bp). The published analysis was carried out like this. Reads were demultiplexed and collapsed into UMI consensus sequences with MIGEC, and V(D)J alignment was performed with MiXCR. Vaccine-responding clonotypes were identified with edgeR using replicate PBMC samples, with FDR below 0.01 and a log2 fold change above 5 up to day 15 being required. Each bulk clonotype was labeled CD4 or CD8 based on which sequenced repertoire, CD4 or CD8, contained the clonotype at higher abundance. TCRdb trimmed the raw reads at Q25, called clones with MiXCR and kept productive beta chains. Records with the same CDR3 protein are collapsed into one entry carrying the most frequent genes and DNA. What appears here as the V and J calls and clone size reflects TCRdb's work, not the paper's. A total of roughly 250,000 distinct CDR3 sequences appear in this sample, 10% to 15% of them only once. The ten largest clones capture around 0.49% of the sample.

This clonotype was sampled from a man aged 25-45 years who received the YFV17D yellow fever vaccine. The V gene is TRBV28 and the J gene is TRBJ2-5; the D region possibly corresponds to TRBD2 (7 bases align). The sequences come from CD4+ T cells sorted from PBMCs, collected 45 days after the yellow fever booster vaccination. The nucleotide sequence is TGTGCCAGCAGTTTAGGCGGGAGAAGGGGGGAGACCCAGTACTTC. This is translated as CASSLGGRRGETQYF.